The rows below give T cell receptor beta chains drawn from one sample of a study of cytomegalovirus exposure and HLA in healthy donors. Libraries were prepared by immunoSEQ multiplex PCR; TCRdb keeps only in-frame clonotypes and omits some of them. The sample comprises fewer than 200,000 clones, 70% to 90% of which are singletons, and approximately 0.78% rests with the top ten. Sequencing was carried out using PBMCs. The receptors were sampled from a woman under 30 in good health and CMV-seronegative. The CDR3 runs from the conserved cysteine through the conserved F or W. A D gene is named only where the DNA matches it firmly. The size entry is marked missing in some rows and otherwise reads once, few, many or a size class.

>TRBD2|TRBJ2-3|TRBV5-1|once
CASSLSSGPTDTQYF
TGCGCCAGCAGCCTCTCTAGCGGTCCCACAGATACGCAGTATTTT
>NA|TRBJ2-7|TRBV6-1|NA
CASNEGFLPEQYF
TGTGCCAGCAACGAGGGTTTTCTACCCGAGCAGTACTTC
>TRBD2|TRBJ2-7|TRBV7-6|NA
CASGQSATSTEQYF
TGTGCCAGCGGGCAGAGCGCGACTAGCACCGAGCAGTACTTC
>NA|TRBJ2-1|TRBV11-2|NA
CASRTRRAFEDYEQFF
TGTGCCAGCAGGACTCGGAGGGCGTTCGAGGACTATGAGCAGTTCTTC
>TRBD1|TRBJ2-3|TRBV5-1|NA
CASGGNRGGDTQYF
TGCGCCAGCGGAGGAAACAGGGGTGGAGATACGCAGTATTTT
>NA|TRBJ2-7|TRBV7-2|NA
CASSLVADSYEQYF
TGTGCCAGCAGCTTAGTGGCGGACTCCTACGAGCAGTACTTC
>TRBD2|TRBJ2-5|TRBV5-1|NA
CASSLSTGRAEGTQYF
TGCGCCAGCAGCTTGTCCACCGGGAGGGCCGAAGGGACCCAGTACTTC
>NA|TRBJ2-7|TRBV6-1|NA
CASSEHYEQYF
TGTGCCAGCAGTGAACACTACGAGCAGTACTTC
>NA|TRBJ2-5|TRBV15|NA
CATSSEGFVGDQYF
TGTGCCACCAGCAGTGAGGGTTTTGTTGGGGACCAGTACTTC
>TRBD1|TRBJ1-5|TRBV28|NA
CASSSRSGQGAVGNQPQHF
TGTGCCAGCAGTTCCCGTAGCGGACAGGGGGCTGTCGGCAATCAGCCCCAGCATTTT
>TRBD2|TRBJ2-1|TRBV5-4|NA
CASSLLAGVYNEQFF
TGTGCCAGCAGCTTACTAGCGGGAGTTTACAATGAGCAGTTCTTC
>TRBD2|TRBJ2-1|TRBV5-6|NA
CASSRILTSGDNEQFF
TGTGCCAGCAGCCGGATCTTGACTAGCGGCGACAATGAGCAGTTCTTC
>NA|TRBJ2-5|TRBV18|NA
CASSPRGRQETQYF
TGTGCCAGCTCACCAAGGGGAAGACAAGAGACCCAGTACTTC
>NA|TRBJ2-1|TRBV18|NA
CASSPIIAAYNEQFF
TGTGCCAGCTCACCTATAATAGCGGCATACAATGAGCAGTTCTTC
>TRBD1|TRBJ1-3|TRBV5-1|NA
CASSSQGQGLWGNTIYF
TGCGCCAGCAGCTCTCAGGGACAGGGCCTTTGGGGAAACACCATATATTTT
>NA|TRBJ2-7|TRBV5-1|few
CASSLDRSSYEQYF
TGCGCCAGCAGCTTGGACAGGAGCTCCTACGAGCAGTACTTC
>TRBD2|TRBJ2-5|TRBV5-4|NA
CASSLRLAGVGETQYF
TGTGCCAGCAGCTTAAGGCTAGCGGGAGTCGGAGAGACCCAGTACTTC
>NA|TRBJ1-1|TRBV28|NA
CASSSPLQGGAGMNTEAFF
TGTGCCAGCAGTTCACCCCTACAGGGAGGGGCTGGTATGAACACTGAAGCTTTCTTT
>TRBD1|TRBJ1-3|TRBV5-4|NA
CASRGTDSGNTIYF
TGTGCCAGCAGAGGGACAGACTCTGGAAACACCATATATTTT
>NA|TRBJ2-1|TRBV10-3|NA
CAISTSTGTSYNEQFF
TGTGCCATCAGTACATCCACCGGGACTTCCTACAATGAGCAGTTCTTC
>TRBD2|TRBJ2-7|TRBV30|NA
CAWSVPGGSEQYF
TGTGCCTGGAGTGTACCTGGCGGGAGCGAGCAGTACTTC
>NA|TRBJ2-7|TRBV7-6|once
CASAPMGRIYEQYF
TGTGCCAGCGCTCCGATGGGCCGAATCTACGAGCAGTACTTC
>TRBD2|TRBJ2-1|TRBV6-4|NA
CASCGREGSNEQFF
TGTGCCAGCTGTGGGCGGGAGGGCAGCAATGAGCAGTTCTTC
>NA|TRBJ2-3|TRBV7-9|NA
CASSPGFTDTQYF
TGTGCCAGCAGCCCAGGGTTCACAGATACGCAGTATTTT
>TRBD2|TRBJ2-1|TRBV7-9|once
CASSLGSGSNEQFF
TGTGCCAGCAGCTTAGGTAGCGGGAGCAATGAGCAGTTCTTC
>NA|TRBJ1-5|TRBV28|NA
CASSWAGGNQPQHF
TGTGCCAGCAGTTGGGCAGGGGGCAATCAGCCCCAGCATTTT
>TRBD1|TRBJ1-4|TRBV28|NA
CASRPPGTGGEKLFF
TGTGCCAGCAGACCCCCCGGGACAGGAGGCGAAAAACTGTTTTTT
>NA|TRBJ2-1|TRBV13|NA
CASTAGGYNEQFF
TGTGCCAGCACAGCAGGGGGGTACAATGAGCAGTTCTTC
>NA|TRBJ2-6|TRBV4-3|NA
CASSQELAISGANVLTF
TGCGCCAGCAGCCAAGAACTAGCAATTAGCGGGGCCAACGTCCTGACTTTC
>TRBD1|TRBJ1-1|TRBV4-1|once
CASSQEDRVYATEAFF
TGCGCCAGCAGCCAAGAGGACAGGGTATACGCGACTGAAGCTTTCTTT
>NA|TRBJ1-2|TRBV5-4|once
CASSLDPGETYGYTF
TGTGCCAGCAGCTTGGACCCAGGGGAAACCTATGGCTACACCTTC
>NA|TRBJ2-7|TRBV5-1|NA
CASSLDPGAVDEQYF
TGCGCCAGCAGCTTGGACCCAGGGGCGGTTGACGAGCAGTACTTC
>NA|TRBJ2-3|TRBV7-9|NA
CASTETDTQYF
TGTGCCAGCACCGAGACAGATACGCAGTATTTT
>TRBD2|TRBJ2-7|TRBV7-2|NA
CASSLKLAGGLRFGEQYF
TGTGCCAGCAGCTTAAAACTAGCGGGAGGGCTCCGGTTTGGCGAGCAGTACTTC
>TRBD2|TRBJ2-3|TRBV28|NA
CASILASGTDTQYF
TGTGCCAGCATACTAGCGAGCGGCACAGATACGCAGTATTTT
>TRBD2|TRBJ2-1|TRBV19|NA
CASTSRTSGSDEQFF
TGTGCCAGTACTTCGCGGACTAGCGGGAGTGATGAGCAGTTCTTC
>NA|TRBJ2-7|TRBV5-1|NA
CASSLGPGELEQYF
TGCGCCAGCAGCTTGGGGCCTGGAGAGCTCGAGCAGTACTTC
>TRBD2|TRBJ2-1|TRBV6-6|NA
CASSRANSGIGNEQFF
TGTGCCAGCAGCCGAGCAAATAGCGGGATCGGTAATGAGCAGTTCTTC
>NA|TRBJ1-5|TRBV6-1|NA
CASRRSQGNQPQHF
TGTGCCAGCAGGCGTTCACAGGGAAATCAGCCCCAGCATTTT
>NA|TRBJ2-1|TRBV13|NA
CASSLWDGAGIYNEQFF
TGTGCCAGCAGCTTGTGGGATGGAGCCGGGATCTACAATGAGCAGTTCTTC
>NA|TRBJ2-2|TRBV18|NA
CASSPRDMNTGELFF
TGTGCCAGCTCACCTAGAGACATGAACACCGGGGAGCTGTTTTTT
>NA|TRBJ1-1|TRBV28|once
CASSLMGGYTEAFF
TGTGCCAGCAGTTTGATGGGCGGGTACACTGAAGCTTTCTTT
>TRBD1|TRBJ1-2|TRBV19|NA
CASRDRGLNYGYTF
TGTGCCAGTCGGGACAGGGGATTAAACTATGGCTACACCTTC
>NA|TRBJ1-4|TRBV11-2|NA
CASSLEGGLIEKLFF
TGTGCCAGCAGCTTAGAAGGCGGATTAATCGAAAAACTGTTTTTT
>NA|TRBJ1-3|TRBV11-2|few
CASSPGHSGNTIYF
TGTGCCAGCAGCCCGGGACACTCTGGAAACACCATATATTTT
>TRBD2|TRBJ2-7|TRBV4-3|NA
CASSQGLAGEQYF
TGCGCCAGCAGCCAAGGACTAGCTGGGGAGCAGTACTTC
>TRBD2|TRBJ2-3|TRBV6-4|NA
CASSDIREGFTDTQYF
TGTGCCAGCAGTGATATACGGGAGGGATTCACAGATACGCAGTATTTT
>NA|TRBJ2-5|TRBV6-5|NA
CASSYSRGTQYF
TGTGCCAGCAGTTACTCAAGGGGAACCCAGTACTTC
>TRBD1|TRBJ1-1|TRBV28|NA
CASSTTGGGGTEAFF
TGTGCCAGCAGCACGACAGGGGGAGGGGGCACTGAAGCTTTCTTT